The sequence of this T cell receptor (beta chain) was determined in a study of OX40 agonist ivuxolimab in advanced cancers. Method: immunoSEQ multiplex PCR; TCRdb's copy keeps in-frame clones and lacks some. This sample has about 98,000 clones, with 87% found just once. The CDR3 is made up of 16 amino acids. CDR1 and CDR2 (germline): LNHDA, SQIVND (reference sequence). V was shortened by 7 bases and J by 1 base, with 19 bases between the two germline ends. The starting material was CD4+ or CD8+ T cells sorted from blood, obtained in a trial of the OX40 agonist ivuxolimab. This TCR was sampled from an adult with an advanced solid tumor such as melanoma, head and neck, liver or kidney cancer. The chain recombines TRBV19 with TRBJ1-1, with a weak D call TRBD1 (6 bases). CDR3 coding DNA: TGTGCCAGTAACCCCCCTGGAGCACAGGGGAACACTGAAGCTTTCTTT. Translation gives CASNPPGAQGNTEAFF.